This T cell receptor (beta chain) is from a study of shared clonotypes between healthy human individuals. Findings and limits, study-wide: The four-donor shared clonotypes exceeded non-shared clonotypes in generation probability, with non-shared ones scoring lower.

As regards this clone: Its matching antigen is unknown.

Naive CD8 populations comprised CD45RO-negative cells positively selected for CCR7, excluding terminally differentiated effector memory CD45RA+ cells. Adult donors, all healthy and HIV-negative, had no recent acute infections or vaccinations. Deep level was the assay's run setting. Replicate PCRs run on sorted subsets employed around 200 ng DNA, around 27,000 T cell genomes. TCRdb keeps only in-frame clones here, not all; method: immunoSEQ multiplex PCR. The table lists about 820,000 clones, almost 95% of them singletons. Per the germline V gene, CDR1 is LGHNA and CDR2 is YSLEER. The length of the CDR3 is 13 residues. V was clipped by 0 bases and J by 6 bases, with 8 bases between them.

This TCR was sampled from a young man in good health. The rearrangement links TRBV4-3 to TRBJ1-1; no clear D. The specimen sequenced was naive CD8+ T cells sorted from blood. The CDR3 DNA reads as TGCGCCAGCAGCCAAGACCCCCCCGCTGAAGCTTTCTTT. This gives the protein CASSQDPPAEAFF.